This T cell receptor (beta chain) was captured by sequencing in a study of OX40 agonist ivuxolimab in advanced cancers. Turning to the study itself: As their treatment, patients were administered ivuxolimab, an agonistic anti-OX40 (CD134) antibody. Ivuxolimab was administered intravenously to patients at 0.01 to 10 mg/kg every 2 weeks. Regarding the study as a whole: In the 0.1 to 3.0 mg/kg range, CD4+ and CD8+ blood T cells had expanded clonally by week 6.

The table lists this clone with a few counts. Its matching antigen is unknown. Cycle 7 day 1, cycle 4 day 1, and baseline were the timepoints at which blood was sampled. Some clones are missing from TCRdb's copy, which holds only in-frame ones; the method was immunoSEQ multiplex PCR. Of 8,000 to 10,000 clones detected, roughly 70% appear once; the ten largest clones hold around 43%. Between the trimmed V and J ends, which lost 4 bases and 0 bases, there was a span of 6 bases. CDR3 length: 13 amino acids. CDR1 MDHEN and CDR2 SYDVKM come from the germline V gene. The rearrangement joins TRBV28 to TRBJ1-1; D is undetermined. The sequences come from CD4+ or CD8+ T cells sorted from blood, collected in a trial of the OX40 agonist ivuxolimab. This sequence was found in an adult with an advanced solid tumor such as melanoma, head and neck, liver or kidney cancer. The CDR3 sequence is CASSWTVNTEAFF. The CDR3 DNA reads TGTGCCAGCAGTTGGACCGTGAACACTGAAGCTTTCTTT.